The clone carrying this T cell receptor (beta chain) was detected ten times or more. The antigen is not known. Germline V CDR1 and CDR2: SGHRS, YFSETQ. With 1 base removed from V and 8 bases from J, the gap between germline ends came to 9 bases. The CDR3 spans 13 residues. The data belong to a study of T cell repertoires in cytomegalovirus infection. Across the whole study: Matching HLA type, along with CMV infection, was indicated by public TCR beta signatures. Study results and caveats: The response measured ex vivo was dominated by TCR beta clonotypes (HLA-C-restricted and CMV-specific). Cumulative frequency (of public TCR beta family members) identified carriers of CMV plus the relevant HLA.

MiXCR was run by TCRdb on the reads, yielding one entry per CDR3 protein. The table lists hundreds of thousands of distinct CDR3 sequences, roughly a tenth of them singletons. This receptor was taken from a human donor in good health (CMV status not recorded). Some clones in this sample may be carry-over from other donors' samples. J is TRBJ1-4 and V is TRBV5-1; TRBD1 is a possible D gene (5 bases). The sample consisted of PBMCs. The CDR3 reads CASSLQGVEKLFF. CDR3 bases: TGCGCCAGCAGCTTGCAAGGGGTCGAAAAACTGTTTTTT.